This T cell receptor (beta chain) was identified during a study of response to subunit inactivated influenza vaccine. CDR3 length: 16 amino acids. Trimming removed 1 base at V and 1 base at J, with 11 bases between. TCRdb reprocessed the RT-PCR reads with MiXCR, giving one entry per CDR3 protein. Of roughly 520,000 distinct CDR3 sequences in the sample, 25% were seen once. Study-level results: Few additional T cells are recruited per seasonal influenza vaccination, authors suggested.

Concerning this clonotype: Its antigen is unidentified.

This clonotype originated in a man in his fifties or sixties who received an inactivated influenza vaccine. The input for sequencing was CD4+ T cells sorted from PBMCs, taken about 5 days after vaccination. The rearrangement joins TRBV12-3 or TRBV12-4 to TRBJ1-5, with no clear D. CDR3 nucleotides: TGTGCCAGCAGTTTAGAGGGCCGGCTCAGCAATCAGCCCCAGCATTTT. Translation: CASSLEGRLSNQPQHF.